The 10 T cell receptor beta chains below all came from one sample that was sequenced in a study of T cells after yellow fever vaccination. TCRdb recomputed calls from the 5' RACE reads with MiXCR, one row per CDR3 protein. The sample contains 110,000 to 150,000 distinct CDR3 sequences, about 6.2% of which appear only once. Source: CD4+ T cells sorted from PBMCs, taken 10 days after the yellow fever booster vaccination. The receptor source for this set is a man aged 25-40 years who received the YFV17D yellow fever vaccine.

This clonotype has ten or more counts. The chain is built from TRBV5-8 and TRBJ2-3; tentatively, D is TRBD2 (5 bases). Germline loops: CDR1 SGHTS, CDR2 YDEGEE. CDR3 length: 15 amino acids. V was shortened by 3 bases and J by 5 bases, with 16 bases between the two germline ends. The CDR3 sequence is CASSSLAGPGDTQYF. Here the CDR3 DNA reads TGTGCCAGCAGCTCCCTAGCCGGACCTGGAGATACGCAGTATTTT.

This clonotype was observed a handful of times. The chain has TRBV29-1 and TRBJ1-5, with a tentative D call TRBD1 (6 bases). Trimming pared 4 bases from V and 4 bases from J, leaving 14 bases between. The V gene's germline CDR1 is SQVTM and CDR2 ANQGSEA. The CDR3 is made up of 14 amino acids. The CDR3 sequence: CSVATGSGNQPQHF. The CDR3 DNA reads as TGCAGCGTTGCTACAGGGAGTGGGAATCAGCCCCAGCATTTT.

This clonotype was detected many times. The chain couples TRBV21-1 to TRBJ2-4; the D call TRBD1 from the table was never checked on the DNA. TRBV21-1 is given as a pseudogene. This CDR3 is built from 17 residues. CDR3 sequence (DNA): TGTGCCAGCAGCACACAGGCGCAATCACTAGCCAAAAACATTCAGTACTTC. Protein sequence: CASSTQAQSLAKNIQYF.

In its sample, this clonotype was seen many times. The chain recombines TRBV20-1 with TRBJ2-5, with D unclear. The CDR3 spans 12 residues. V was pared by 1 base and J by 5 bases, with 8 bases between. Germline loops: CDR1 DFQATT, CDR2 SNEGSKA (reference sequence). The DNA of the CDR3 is TGCAGTGCTAGAGTCTCCAGCGAGACCCAGTACTTC. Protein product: CSARVSSETQYF.

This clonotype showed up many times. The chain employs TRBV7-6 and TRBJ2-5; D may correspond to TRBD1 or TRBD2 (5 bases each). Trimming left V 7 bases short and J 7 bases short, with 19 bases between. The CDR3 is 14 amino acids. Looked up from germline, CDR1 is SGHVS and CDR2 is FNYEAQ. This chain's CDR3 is CASTPTPAGGTQYF. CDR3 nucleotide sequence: TGTGCCAGCACCCCTACCCCGGCTGGGGGGACCCAGTACTTC.

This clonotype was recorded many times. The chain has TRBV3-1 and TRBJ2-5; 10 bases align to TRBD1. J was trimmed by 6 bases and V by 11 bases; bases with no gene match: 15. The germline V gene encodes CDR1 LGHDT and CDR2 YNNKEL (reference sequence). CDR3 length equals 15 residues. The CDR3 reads CASKQSGTGDKTQYF. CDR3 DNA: TGTGCCTCCAAACAGTCCGGGACAGGGGACAAGACCCAGTACTTC.

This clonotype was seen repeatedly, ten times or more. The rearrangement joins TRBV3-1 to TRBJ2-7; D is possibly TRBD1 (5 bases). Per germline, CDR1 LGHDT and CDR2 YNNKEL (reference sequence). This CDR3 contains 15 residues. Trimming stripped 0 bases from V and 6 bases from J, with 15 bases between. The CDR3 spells CASSQDQGSPREQYF. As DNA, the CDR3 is TGTGCCAGCAGCCAAGATCAGGGAAGCCCTCGCGAGCAGTACTTC.

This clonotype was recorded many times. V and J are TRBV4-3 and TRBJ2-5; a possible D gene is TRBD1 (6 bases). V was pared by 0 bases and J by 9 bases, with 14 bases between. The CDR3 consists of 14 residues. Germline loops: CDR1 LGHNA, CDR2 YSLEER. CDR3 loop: CASSQDKGVGAQYF. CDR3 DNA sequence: TGCGCCAGCAGCCAAGATAAGGGGGTTGGGGCCCAGTACTTC.

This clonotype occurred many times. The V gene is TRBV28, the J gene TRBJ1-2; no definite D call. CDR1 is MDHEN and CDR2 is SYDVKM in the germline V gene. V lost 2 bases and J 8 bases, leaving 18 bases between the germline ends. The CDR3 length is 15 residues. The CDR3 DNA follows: TGTGCCAGCAGTTTAGAAGCTACCTCTCTGGGGGGCTACACCTTC. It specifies CASSLEATSLGGYTF.

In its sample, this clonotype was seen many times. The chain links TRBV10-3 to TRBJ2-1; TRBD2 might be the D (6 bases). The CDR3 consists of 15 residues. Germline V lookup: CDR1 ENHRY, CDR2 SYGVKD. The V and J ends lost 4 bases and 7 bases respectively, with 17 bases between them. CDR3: CAISVGGTDPNEQFF. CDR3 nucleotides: TGTGCCATCAGTGTTGGGGGGACGGATCCGAATGAGCAGTTCTTC.